Shown below are 16 T cell receptor beta chains from a single sample sequenced in a study of control samples from healthy donors and cancer patients. Clones were sequenced by immunoSEQ multiplex PCR, and TCRdb holds only the in-frame ones, with some missing. The top ten clones hold 0.68% of a sample with more than 150,000 clones, about 93% of them seen once. Sequencing was carried out using blood. The receptors come from a woman younger than 45 in good health.

The chain combines TRBV5-8 with TRBJ2-7; D tentatively fits TRBD1 or TRBD2 (5 bases each). CDR1 is SGHTS, CDR2 YDEGEE, per germline. The CDR3 covers 15 residues. V shed 2 bases and J shed 3 bases, with 15 bases lying between them. The CDR3 nucleotides are TGTGCCAGCAGCTTTCCCGGGACGGGATTCTACGAGCAGTACTTC. Its translation is CASSFPGTGFYEQYF.

This chain's CDR3 is CATSGTSDQPQHF. Written as DNA, the CDR3 is TGTGCCACCAGTGGAACGTCCGATCAGCCCCAGCATTTT. The V gene is TRBV24-1, the J gene TRBJ1-5; D is undetermined. V lost 5 bases and J lost 5, with 9 bases in between. There are 13 residues in the CDR3. CDR1 is KGHDR and CDR2 is SFDVKD in the germline V gene.

This clone was seen only once. The sample has other DNA sequences that encode this CDR3 too. This chain connects TRBV5-4 to TRBJ1-6, with 9 bases matching TRBD1. CDR1 is SGHNT and CDR2 is YYREEE in the germline V gene (reference sequence). This CDR3 is 14 amino acids long. The trim removed 4 bases at V and 10 bases at J, leaving 6 bases unmatched. CDR3 protein: CASSLDRGSSPLHF. The CDR3 DNA sequence: TGTGCCAGCAGCCTGGACAGGGGTTCGTCACCCCTCCACTTT.

V usage is TRBV4-3 and J usage is TRBJ1-3, with D uncertain. V gave up 3 bases and J gave up 0 bases, with 3 bases separating them. This CDR3 spans 13 amino acids. In germline, CDR1 is LGHNA, CDR2 YSLEER. The CDR3 spells CASSQSSGNTIYF. The CDR3 DNA reads TGCGCCAGCAGCCAGAGCTCTGGAAACACCATATATTTT.

V and J are TRBV24-1 and TRBJ1-2; D unresolved. Germline V gene lookup returns CDR1 KGHDR and CDR2 SFDVKD. This CDR3 has 13 amino acids. V lost 3 bases and J 7 bases, leaving 11 bases between the germline ends. The DNA for the CDR3 is TGTGCCACCAGTGATCCCCGCTCGCCTGGCTACACCTTC. Protein product: CATSDPRSPGYTF.

The chain joins TRBV24-1 to TRBJ2-7; tentative D call: TRBD2 (6 bases). Trimming cost V 2 bases and J 2 bases, with 12 bases left between them. This CDR3 is built from 15 residues. Germline assignment: CDR1 KGHDR and CDR2 SFDVKD. The CDR3 is CATSDSAGLAYEQYF. The CDR3 DNA is TGTGCCACCAGTGATTCAGCGGGTCTCGCCTACGAGCAGTACTTC.

V and J are TRBV7-9 and TRBJ2-5, with D perhaps TRBD2 (7 bases). The CDR3 length is 14 residues. The V end lost 0 bases, the J end lost 4 bases, and 9 bases lay between the germline ends. CDR1 is SEHNR, CDR2 FQNEAQ, per germline (reference sequence). This chain's CDR3 is CASSLAGGRETQYF. The CDR3 DNA sequence: TGTGCCAGCAGCTTAGCCGGGGGGCGAGAGACCCAGTACTTC.

This clone was counted a single time. V usage is TRBV20-1 and J usage is TRBJ1-2; no reliable D call. Germline V CDR1 and CDR2: DFQATT, SNEGSKA (reference sequence). Deletions cut 1 base from V and 4 bases from J, with 4 bases between. The length of the CDR3 is 11 residues. CDR3: CSARVVYGYTF. The CDR3 DNA follows: TGCAGTGCTAGAGTGGTCTATGGCTACACCTTC.

The sample holds a few counts of this clone. The chain employs TRBV7-9 and TRBJ1-2; the match to TRBD1 covers 7 bases. The CDR3 consists of 15 residues. The V gene end was trimmed by 5 bases and the J gene end by 6 bases; junction bases not matched to a gene: 12. Germline V lookup: CDR1 SEHNR, CDR2 FQNEAQ (reference sequence). The DNA of the CDR3 is TGTGCCAGCAGCCAGATTCAGGGGGGAAGCGATGGCTACACCTTC. This codes for CASSQIQGGSDGYTF.

The chain combines TRBV9 with TRBJ2-3; D is undetermined. Germline values: CDR1 SGDLS, CDR2 YYNGEE. The CDR3 is 12 amino acids. Trimming left V 4 bases short and J 2 bases short, with 5 bases between. The CDR3 protein is CASSPFTDTQYF. CDR3 sequence (DNA): TGTGCCAGCAGCCCCTTCACAGATACGCAGTATTTT.

The rearrangement uses TRBV7-3 and TRBJ2-1, with 13 positions matching TRBD2. The V gene's germline CDR1 is SGHTA and CDR2 FQGTGA. J lost 5 bases, V lost 5 bases, and 3 bases had no gene match. This CDR3 is built from 15 residues. DNA for the CDR3: TGTGCCAGCAGCATACTAGCGGGAGGGGACAATGAGCAGTTCTTC. It codes for CASSILAGGDNEQFF.

The chain has TRBV6-5 and TRBJ1-1; 11 bases agree with TRBD1. The V segment lost 6 bases and the J segment 1 base; nucleotides outside the gene matches: 1. The germline CDR1 and CDR2 sequences are MNHEY and SVGAGI. CDR3 length: 14 residues. CDR3 in amino acids: CASRGTGGNTEAFF. CDR3 in DNA: TGTGCCAGCAGGGGGACAGGGGGGAACACTGAAGCTTTCTTT.

The chain recombines TRBV21-1 with TRBJ2-3; the table's D gene call, TRBD1, was not cross checked with the DNA. TRBV21-1 is classified as a pseudogene. The CDR3 consists of 16 residues. CDR3 DNA sequence: TGTGCCAGCTCCTACCTCGGGGACAGGGGCACAGATACGCAGTATTTT. It is translated as CASSYLGDRGTDTQYF.

The chain couples TRBV5-6 to TRBJ2-1; TRBD2 matches 11 bases. The germline V gene encodes CDR1 SGHDT and CDR2 YYEEEE. The CDR3 contains 15 residues. Trimming took 7 bases from V and 7 from J; bases not matched to a gene: 10. The CDR3 spells CASRNPGLAVNEQFF. CDR3 bases: TGTGCCAGCCGCAATCCGGGACTAGCGGTAAATGAGCAGTTCTTC.

The CDR3 sequence is CASSILAGGPHEQYF. The CDR3 DNA is TGTGCCAGCAGCATACTAGCGGGAGGGCCCCACGAGCAGTACTTC. The V call is TRBV7-8, the J call TRBJ2-7; 13 bases are a match to TRBD2. Germline CDR1 SGHVS, CDR2 FQNEAQ. This CDR3 region has 15 residues. The trim removed 5 bases at V and 5 bases at J, leaving 6 bases unmatched.

This chain connects TRBV11-2 to TRBJ2-7; possibly TRBD2 for D (6 bases). Germline V gene lookup returns CDR1 SGHAT and CDR2 FQNNGV. CDR3 length equals 14 residues. Trimming stripped 6 bases from V and 7 bases from J, with 19 bases between. The CDR3 region is CASRPLTGAGEQYF. CDR3 coding DNA: TGTGCCAGCAGACCCTTGACGGGAGCGGGTGAGCAGTACTTC.